The 10 T cell receptor beta chains given below trace back to one sample, sequenced in a study of STAT5B mutations in CD4+ large granular lymphocyte leukemia. Clones were sequenced by immunoSEQ multiplex PCR, and TCRdb holds only the in-frame ones, with some missing. The data contain nearly 35,000 clones, about four fifths of them singletons. Material for sequencing was CD4+ T cells from blood buffy coats. Receptors originate from a human donor in good health.

The CDR3 is CASSLAGPGELFF. CDR3 nucleotide sequence: TGTGCCAGCAGCTTGGCTGGACCCGGGGAGCTGTTTTTT. J is TRBJ2-2 and V is TRBV5-4, with no clear D. This CDR3 is 13 amino acids long. V shed 0 bases and J shed 6 bases, with 6 bases lying between them. Germline-derived CDR1 and CDR2 are SGHNT and YYREEE (reference sequence).

The rearrangement links TRBV6-5 to TRBJ2-7; 9 nucleotides agree with TRBD2. The CDR3 has 13 residues. J lost 3 bases, V lost 8 bases, and 5 bases had no gene match. Germline CDR1 is MNHEY and CDR2 is SVGAGI. The CDR3, as DNA: TGTGCCAGCCGCCGAGCGGGAGGCTACGAGCAGTACTTC. Translation gives CASRRAGGYEQYF.

The chain has TRBV6-5 and TRBJ1-1; the D is unclear. The ends were cut back, 6 bases at V and 1 base at J, with 3 bases in the middle. The CDR3 spans 11 residues. The germline CDR1 and CDR2 sequences are MNHEY and SVGAGI. The CDR3 DNA reads as TGTGCCAGCAGCGGGAACACTGAAGCTTTCTTT. Translation gives CASSGNTEAFF.

The chain recombines TRBV6-6 with TRBJ2-3; 8 positions agree with TRBD2. V was pared by 5 bases and J by 6 bases, with 4 bases of the junction left unmatched. Per the germline V gene, CDR1 is MNHNY and CDR2 is SVGAGI (reference sequence). The CDR3 runs 13 residues. CDR3 sequence (DNA): TGTGCCAGCAGTCCGGGGGGGTGGGATACGCAGTATTTT. It is translated as CASSPGGWDTQYF.

This clone came up a few times. DNA of the CDR3: TGTGCCAGCAGCTTATTGTATCGCACTGAAGCTTTCTTT. As protein: CASSLLYRTEAFF. This chain uses TRBV7-9 with TRBJ1-1; D uncertain. In germline, CDR1 is SEHNR, CDR2 FQNEAQ (reference sequence). The CDR3 is 13 residues long. V was shortened by 2 bases and J by 4 bases, with 8 bases between the two germline ends. The full variable domain, with the rest looked up from reference TRBV7-9 and TRBJ1-1, is DTGVSQNPRHKITKRGQNVTFRCDPISEHNRLYWYRQTLGQGPEFLTYFQNEAQLEKSRLLSDRFSAERPKGSFSTLEIQRTEQGDSAMYLCASSLLYRTEAFFGQGTRLTVV.

The V and J genes are TRBV7-9 and TRBJ2-7; tentatively, D is TRBD1 or TRBD2 (5 bases each). Trimming took off 6 bases at V and 5 bases at J, with 17 bases between the two ends. Germline V lookup: CDR1 SEHNR, CDR2 FQNEAQ (reference sequence). This CDR3 is built from 14 residues. CDR3 DNA: TGTGCCAGCAGATCCTTGGGGGTTTCCGACGAGCAGTACTTC. Residues: CASRSLGVSDEQYF.

V gene TRBV7-2 combines with J gene TRBJ1-1, with D possibly matching TRBD1 (5 bases). This CDR3 contains 13 residues. Trimming removed 10 bases at V and 11 bases at J, with 23 bases between. Germline assignment: CDR1 SGHTA and CDR2 FQGNSA. CDR3 nucleotides: TGTGCCACCCGCCGGGACCGTAATTTAGCTGCTTTCTTT. The encoded protein is CATRRDRNLAAFF.

This chain connects TRBV7-8 to TRBJ2-1; tentatively, D is TRBD2 (6 bases). The germline gives CDR1 SGHVS, CDR2 FQNEAQ. The CDR3 runs 14 residues. The V gene lost 6 bases and the J gene lost 8 bases, with 17 bases spanning the gap. The CDR3 protein is CASSSLARVYEQFF. The CDR3 nucleotides are TGTGCCAGCAGTTCACTAGCCAGGGTTTATGAGCAGTTCTTC.

A single count supports this clone. The chain joins TRBV6-1 to TRBJ2-7, with D perhaps matching TRBD1 (6 bases). The V gene lost 7 bases and the J gene lost 3 bases, with 16 bases spanning the gap. Germline values: CDR1 MNHNS, CDR2 SASEGT. This CDR3 contains 14 residues. In DNA form, the CDR3 reads TGTGCCAGCAACATGAGGGGGAGCCTCTACGAGCAGTACTTC. Protein product: CASNMRGSLYEQYF.

This chain uses TRBV6-1 with TRBJ2-2; TRBD1 matches 8 bases. Germline CDR1 reads MNHNS; CDR2 reads SASEGT. The CDR3 length is 14 residues. J gave up 7 bases and V 7 bases, and 8 bases lay outside the gene matches. The CDR3 DNA is TGTGCCAGCAATCGGCAGGGGGCGAGCGGGGAGCTGTTTTTT. This codes for CASNRQGASGELFF.